This T cell receptor beta chain was found in a study of OX40 agonist ivuxolimab in advanced cancers. On the study more broadly: Patients were dosed intravenously with ivuxolimab at 0.01 to 10 mg/kg every 2 weeks. Study-level points and caveats: Patients with a partial response at 0.1-3.0 mg/kg had among the lowest clonal expansion. CD8+ T cells were the subset that, on average, had more expanded clones than CD4+.

The cohort excluded patients with autoimmune disease history or systemic immunosuppression. Generated by immunoSEQ multiplex PCR, the TCRdb table keeps only in-frame clones and is missing some. The repertoire has under 80,000 clones, 88% of them found once; the top ten carry approximately 4%. Turning to this clone: No antigen is known for it.

The CDR3 length is 15 residues. Germline loops: CDR1 SGHRS, CDR2 YFSETQ. V shed 5 bases, J shed 2 bases, and the junction held 6 bases outside the gene matches. The sequencing used CD4+ or CD8+ T cells sorted from blood, collected in a trial of the OX40 agonist ivuxolimab. The receptor's source is an adult with an advanced solid tumor such as melanoma, head and neck, liver or kidney cancer. V and J are TRBV5-1 and TRBJ2-2; 7 bases align to TRBD2. CDR3 in DNA: TGCGCCAGCAGTCGACGGGAGGATAACACCGGGGAGCTGTTTTTT. This translates into CASSRREDNTGELFF.